This TCR beta chain was sequenced for a study of regulatory T cells in long-lasting Graves disease. Construction of the TCR beta libraries employed iRepertoire HTBI primers in conjunction with Arm-PCR of CDR3 regions. TCRdb re-derived calls from the multiplex PCR reads in MiXCR, one entry per CDR3 protein. The sample yields 530,000 or so distinct CDR3 sequences, about 15% seen once. Study-level points and caveats: Comparison showed that persistent patients shared more public clonotypes (around 3,000) than new patients (966).

On this clonotype: Its specificity is unknown.

In germline, CDR1 is DFQATT, CDR2 SNEGSKA (reference sequence). The CDR3 extends over 14 amino acids. With 3 bases clipped from V and 4 bases from J, the junction kept 6 bases outside the gene matches. Documented time point: newly diagnosed GD, antithyroid drugs for less than 3 months. The TCR library used RNA extracted from PBMCs. This sample also belongs to another study, concerning T cells in Graves' hyperthyroidism and ophthalmopathy. That study reports: Patients were aged 18 to 65, had disease duration under 2 months, and had newly diagnosed hyperthyroidism.

Sequences were derived from peripheral blood mononuclear cells (PBMCs), sampled at new diagnosis, from a patient treated with antithyroid drugs. The source of this sequence is a man aged 18 to 30 with Graves disease. The V gene is TRBV20-1, the J gene TRBJ2-3; 8 bases fit TRBD2. The CDR3 here is CSARDGRASDTQYF. As DNA, the CDR3 is TGCAGTGCTAGGGACGGGAGGGCCTCAGATACGCAGTATTTT.